Detailed here is one T cell receptor beta chain. Its specificity is unknown. This sample is part of a study of cytomegalovirus exposure and HLA in healthy donors. PCR involved 60 Vbeta and 13 Jbeta primers. Using immunoSEQ multiplex PCR, the repertoire was profiled, and TCRdb retains in-frame clones only, with some absent. This table holds 150,000 to 180,000 clones, roughly 84% found once. Study-wide points: Previously analyzed data showed that most TCR beta V segments were productive at a frequency of about 90% or about 30%. Highly shared variants forming one cluster were likely a sequencing artifact. At a 0.05 false discovery rate, a later analysis found 15,000 to 20,000 TCR beta sequences to be associated with HLA alleles. The later analysis indicated that the majority of CMV-associated TCR beta chains appeared HLA-restricted.

Sequencing input: PBMCs. This clonotype was obtained from a woman aged 18-35 years in good health and CMV-seronegative.

In DNA form, the CDR3 reads TGTGCCAGCAGTTTGGTCAGAAGCACAGATACGCAGTATTTT. Protein: CASSLVRSTDTQYF. The rearrangement uses TRBV28 and TRBJ2-3; D gene unclear. Germline assignment: CDR1 MDHEN and CDR2 SYDVKM. The CDR3 covers 14 residues. Trimming removed 3 bases at V and 0 bases at J, with 7 bases between.